These 30 T cell receptor beta chains share one sample of origin, sequenced in a study of ipilimumab plus nivolumab after autologous stem cell transplantation. Profiled with immunoSEQ multiplex PCR; TCRdb holds only in-frame clones, not every one. The sample yields 9,400 or so clones, around 69% seen once. The sample consisted of PBMCs, taken in a trial of ipilimumab plus nivolumab as post-transplant consolidation. The receptors were gathered from a female donor with multiple myeloma.

V usage is TRBV19 and J usage is TRBJ2-3; no definite D call. CDR1 and CDR2 from the germline V gene are LNHDA and SQIVND (reference sequence). Trimming left V 2 bases short and J 1 base short, with 7 bases between. CDR3 length: 14 residues. The CDR3 DNA is TGTGCCAGTAGTATAATAAGCGGCACAGATACGCAGTATTTT. It codes for CASSIISGTDTQYF. Based on the CDR3 plus reference TRBV19 and TRBJ2-3, the full variable domain is DGGITQSPKYLFRKEGQNVTLSCEQNLNHDAMYWYRQDPGQGLRLIYYSQIVNDFQKGDIAEGYSVSREKKESFPLTVTSAQKNPTAFYLCASSIISGTDTQYFGPGTRLTVL.

The genes are TRBV30 and TRBJ1-1; D gene unclear. Per germline, CDR1 GTSNPN and CDR2 SVGIG (reference sequence). This CDR3 region has 13 residues. V gave up 0 bases and J gave up 1 base, with 6 bases separating them. The CDR3 loop is CAWSVWRNTEAFF. The CDR3 DNA follows: TGTGCCTGGAGTGTATGGCGGAACACTGAAGCTTTCTTT. The full variable domain, with the rest looked up from reference TRBV30 and TRBJ1-1, is SQTIHQWPATLVQPVGSPLSLECTVEGTSNPNLYWYRQAAGRGLQLLFYSVGIGQISSEVPQNLSASRPQDRQFILSSKKLLLSDSGFYLCAWSVWRNTEAFFGQGTRLTVV.

In regard to this clone: At one boundary the junction diverges from the germline segment, which might be a read error. The gene calls are TRBV5-1 and TRBJ2-7; 8 nucleotides line up with TRBD2. Germline V gene lookup returns CDR1 SGHRS and CDR2 YFSETQ. The CDR3 length is 15 residues. CDR3 sequence reads: CARSLAGGGAYEQYF. DNA of the CDR3: TGCGCCCGCAGCTTGGCGGGGGGAGGGGCCTACGAGCAGTACTTC.

This CDR3 reads CASSETRGVHYGYTF. DNA of the CDR3: TGTGCCAGCAGCGAAACACGGGGGGTTCACTATGGCTACACCTTC. The chain carries TRBV21-1 and TRBJ1-2. TRBV21-1 is a pseudogene. This CDR3 contains 15 residues.

This chain connects TRBV19 to TRBJ1-1, with unresolved D. This CDR3 region has 13 residues. V shed 5 bases and J shed 0 bases, with 7 bases lying between them. Germline V gene data show CDR1 as LNHDA and CDR2 as SQIVND (reference sequence). The CDR3 spells CASSYLLNTEAFF. The CDR3 region has the DNA TGTGCCAGTAGTTATTTACTGAACACTGAAGCTTTCTTT.

V gene TRBV29-1 combines with J gene TRBJ2-1; 11 bases fit TRBD2. Germline V gene lookup returns CDR1 SQVTM and CDR2 ANQGSEA. V shed 5 bases, J shed 4 bases, and the junction held 4 bases outside the gene matches. The CDR3 loop spans 14 amino acids. The CDR3 protein is CSVYGTSGYNEQFF. CDR3 sequence (DNA): TGCAGCGTTTATGGGACTAGCGGTTACAATGAGCAGTTCTTC.

The chain recombines TRBV18 with TRBJ1-5; no definite D call. The V end was cut by 2 bases, the J end by 2 bases, with 13 bases between. CDR1 is KGHSH, CDR2 LQKENI, per germline. CDR3 length equals 16 residues. CDR3 bases: TGTGCCAGCTCACCAGGGGAACCGGAGGGCAATCAGCCCCAGCATTTT. This encodes CASSPGEPEGNQPQHF.

The chain uses TRBV30 and TRBJ1-5, with D maybe TRBD1 (5 bases). The CDR3 is 13 residues long. V lost 0 bases, J lost 2 bases, and 5 bases lay in between. Germline CDR1 reads GTSNPN; CDR2 reads SVGIG (reference sequence). CDR3 DNA: TGTGCCTGGAGTGTGACAGGCAATCAGCCCCAGCATTTT. Residues: CAWSVTGNQPQHF.

The V and J genes are TRBV5-6 and TRBJ2-2; D might be TRBD1 (5 bases). This CDR3 has 15 residues. Trimming took 4 bases from V and 2 from J, leaving 12 bases between them. The germline gives CDR1 SGHDT, CDR2 YYEEEE. CDR3 in amino acids: CASSRDSANTGELFF. The CDR3 DNA is TGTGCCAGCAGCCGTGACAGTGCTAACACCGGGGAGCTGTTTTTT.

The chain has TRBV2 and TRBJ1-4; 7 bases are a match to TRBD1. The trim removed 4 bases at V and 0 bases at J, leaving 5 bases unmatched. Germline V gives CDR1 SNHLY, CDR2 FYNNEI. The length of the CDR3 is 16 residues. CDR3 loop: CASSAFGTATNEKLFF. CDR3 sequence (DNA): TGTGCCAGCAGTGCTTTTGGGACAGCAACTAATGAAAAACTGTTTTTT.

This clone was observed a handful of times. The chain couples TRBV5-1 to TRBJ2-2; 11 bases align to TRBD2. In germline, CDR1 is SGHRS, CDR2 YFSETQ. The junction had 3 bases not matched to a gene; V was cut back by 4 bases and J by 1 base. The CDR3 loop spans 16 amino acids. The CDR3 region is CASSVGTSGNTGELFF. The CDR3 DNA sequence: TGCGCCAGCAGCGTCGGGACTAGCGGGAACACCGGGGAGCTGTTTTTT.

The chain has TRBV15 and TRBJ2-1, with 10 positions matching TRBD2. Germline CDR1 LNHNV, CDR2 YYDKDF (reference sequence). The V and J ends lost 1 base and 7 bases, in that order; junction bases with no gene match: 10. This CDR3 is 17 amino acids long. CDR3 amino acids: CATSRATSGTYWNEQFF. The CDR3 nucleotides read TGTGCCACCAGCAGAGCCACTAGCGGGACGTATTGGAATGAGCAGTTCTTC. Full variable domain (missing parts from reference TRBV15 and TRBJ2-1): DAMVIQNPRYQVTQFGKPVTLSCSQTLNHNVMYWYQQKSSQAPKLLFHYYDKDFNNEADTPDNFQSRRPNTSFCFLDIRSPGLGDTAMYLCATSRATSGTYWNEQFFGPGTRLTVL.

In the case of this clone: This CDR3 is also generated by other DNA sequences in the sample. The rearrangement joins TRBV9 to TRBJ1-2; D call uncertain. CDR1 SGDLS and CDR2 YYNGEE come from the germline V gene. The CDR3 consists of 13 residues. The V end lost 4 bases, the J end lost 0 bases, and 7 bases lay between the germline ends. The CDR3 nucleotides are TGTGCCAGCAGCCCCGGGACTAACTATGGCTACACCTTC. As protein: CASSPGTNYGYTF.

The genes are TRBV11-2 and TRBJ2-1, with D unclear. The germline gives CDR1 SGHAT, CDR2 FQNNGV. The CDR3 consists of 14 residues. V lost 4 bases and J lost 3, with 10 bases in between. This chain's CDR3 is CASSSLSRYNEQFF. The DNA of the CDR3 is TGTGCCAGCAGCTCCCTCAGCCGCTACAATGAGCAGTTCTTC.

The rearrangement uses TRBV6-5 and TRBJ2-1; 8 bases line up with TRBD1. The CDR3 consists of 14 residues. The germline gives CDR1 MNHEY, CDR2 SVGAGI. Unmatched junction bases numbered 9, after V lost 6 bases and J lost 8 bases. CDR3 protein: CASRVRTGLHEQFF. CDR3 bases: TGTGCCAGCAGGGTAAGGACAGGGTTGCATGAGCAGTTCTTC.

This clone was observed a handful of times. The chain carries TRBV6-5 and TRBJ1-2; 9 positions agree with TRBD1. This CDR3 has 14 amino acids. V was clipped by 7 bases and J by 8 bases; unmatched bases: 11. The germline CDR1 and CDR2 sequences are MNHEY and SVGAGI. CDR3 nucleotides: TGTGCCAGCATTTCGGGACAGGGAATTGGCGGCTACACCTTC. Translating gives CASISGQGIGGYTF.

The genes are TRBV19 and TRBJ2-3; either TRBD1 or TRBD2 may fit D (6 bases each). The CDR3 is 15 residues long. V dropped 4 bases and J dropped 3 bases, with 14 bases sitting between them. Germline V gene data show CDR1 as LNHDA and CDR2 as SQIVND (reference sequence). This CDR3 reads CASSTSQGRTDTQYF. DNA of the CDR3: TGTGCCAGTAGTACTTCCCAGGGGAGGACAGATACGCAGTATTTT.

The chain employs TRBV7-3 and TRBJ1-1, with a tentative D call TRBD1 (6 bases). CDR1 is SGHTA and CDR2 is FQGTGA in the germline V gene. V was clipped by 4 bases and J by 4 bases, with 10 bases between them. There are 13 residues in the CDR3. The CDR3 DNA sequence: TGTGCCAGCAGCTCACAGGGAGCCACTGAAGCTTTCTTT. Protein sequence: CASSSQGATEAFF.

This rearrangement joins TRBV19 to TRBJ1-1, with D unresolved. Germline assignment: CDR1 LNHDA and CDR2 SQIVND (reference sequence). This CDR3 has 12 amino acids. Trimming left V 8 bases short and J 7 bases short, with 14 bases between. For the CDR3, the DNA is TGTGCCAGTTCGAAACCCGGATATGAAGCTTTCTTT. Amino acid sequence: CASSKPGYEAFF.

This clone was detected a few times. The CDR3 DNA is TGTGCCAGTAGTTCGCGGACAGGGCGAGCAGATACGCAGTATTTT. The encoded protein is CASSSRTGRADTQYF. V gene TRBV19 combines with J gene TRBJ2-3; the match to TRBD1 covers 8 bases. Per the germline V gene, CDR1 is LNHDA and CDR2 is SQIVND (reference sequence). The trim removed 5 bases at V and 4 bases at J, leaving 8 bases unmatched. This CDR3 comprises 15 residues.

The rearrangement uses TRBV15 and TRBJ1-4; the match to TRBD1 covers 8 bases. CDR1 is LNHNV, CDR2 YYDKDF, per germline (reference sequence). V dropped 0 bases and J dropped 16; count of bases not matched to a gene: 10. The CDR3 sequence is 14 residues long. The CDR3 DNA sequence: TGTGCCACCAGCAGAGAGCCATCAGGGGGCCGCCGGTTTTTT. Residues: CATSREPSGGRRFF.

This clone is labeled as medium-sized (0.01 to 0.1%). The chain employs TRBV7-9 and TRBJ2-3, with a weak D call TRBD1 (5 bases). The V gene lost 5 bases and the J gene lost 0 bases, with 9 bases spanning the gap. This CDR3 comprises 14 residues. The germline CDR1 and CDR2 sequences are SEHNR and FQNEAQ (reference sequence). For the CDR3, the DNA is TGTGCCAGCAGCCGCGCAGGGAGCACAGATACGCAGTATTTT. It is translated as CASSRAGSTDTQYF.

The chain employs TRBV19 and TRBJ2-1; 11 nucleotides line up with TRBD2. Trimming removed 4 bases from V and 9 bases from J; junction bases left unmatched: 11. Germline CDR1 reads LNHDA; CDR2 reads SQIVND (reference sequence). The CDR3 extends over 16 amino acids. Here the CDR3 reads CASSKLLAGVGGEQFF. The CDR3 bases are TGTGCCAGTAGTAAATTACTAGCGGGAGTTGGTGGTGAGCAGTTCTTC.

The CDR3 DNA follows: TGTGCCAGCAGCACCCGGACAGGAAAGATGAGCTCTGGAAACACCATATATTTT. It yields the protein CASSTRTGKMSSGNTIYF. The chain has TRBV7-9 and TRBJ1-3, with 7 bases aligning to TRBD1. Trimming took 5 bases from V and 0 from J; bases not matched to a gene: 13. This CDR3 region has 18 residues. From germline, CDR1 is SEHNR and CDR2 FQNEAQ (reference sequence).

This clone was seen more than once but under ten times. Written as DNA, the CDR3 is TGTGCCACCTATCAGGGATACGAAAAACTGTTTTTT. Protein sequence: CATYQGYEKLFF. V and J are TRBV28 and TRBJ1-4, with a weak D call TRBD1 (5 bases). CDR3 length equals 12 residues. From germline, CDR1 is MDHEN and CDR2 SYDVKM. Trimming took 10 bases from V and 8 from J, leaving 14 bases between them. Together with reference TRBV28 and TRBJ1-4, the CDR3 gives the full variable domain: DVKVTQSSRYLVKRTGEKVFLECVQDMDHENMFWYRQDPGLGLRLIYFSYDVKMKEKGDIPEGYSVSREKKERFSLILESASTNQTSMYLCATYQGYEKLFFGSGTQLSVL.

The chain couples TRBV30 to TRBJ2-7, with 13 bases matching TRBD2. V lost 1 base, J lost 5 bases, and 5 bases stayed unmatched. CDR1 and CDR2 from the germline V gene are GTSNPN and SVGIG (reference sequence). CDR3 length: 15 residues. The CDR3 loop is CAWSGQLAGGNEQYF. DNA for the CDR3: TGTGCCTGGAGTGGCCAACTAGCGGGGGGGAACGAGCAGTACTTC.

The chain joins TRBV18 to TRBJ2-7, with D maybe TRBD1 (6 bases). The CDR3 length is 14 residues. Trimming took off 8 bases at V and 0 bases at J, with 14 bases between the two ends. Germline CDR1 reads KGHSH; CDR2 reads LQKENI. The CDR3 DNA sequence: TGTGCCAGCCGAATGACAGGCCCCTCCTACGAGCAGTACTTC. As protein: CASRMTGPSYEQYF.

By its share, this clone is medium-sized. The genes are TRBV11-2 and TRBJ2-3; TRBD2 might be the D (5 bases). Germline assignment: CDR1 SGHAT and CDR2 FQNNGV. V was trimmed by 5 bases and J by 6 bases, leaving 21 bases between them. This CDR3 has 16 amino acids. The CDR3 sequence is CASSQMGVATGDTQYF. CDR3 nucleotide sequence: TGTGCCAGCAGCCAGATGGGAGTTGCCACCGGGGATACGCAGTATTTT.

The chain employs TRBV6-1 and TRBJ1-1; 8 bases map to TRBD1. The V gene end was trimmed by 6 bases and the J gene end by 3 bases; junction bases not matched to a gene: 3. CDR1 is MNHNS, CDR2 SASEGT, per germline. The CDR3 loop spans 13 amino acids. The CDR3 reads CASRGQGDTEAFF. DNA of the CDR3: TGTGCCAGCAGAGGACAGGGCGACACTGAAGCTTTCTTT.

The chain couples TRBV15 to TRBJ1-5; D remains ambiguous. Trimming stripped 6 bases from V and 0 bases from J, with 6 bases between. Germline assignment: CDR1 LNHNV and CDR2 YYDKDF (reference sequence). This CDR3 contains 13 residues. DNA of the CDR3: TGTGCCACCAGGAAACTTAGCAATCAGCCCCAGCATTTT. Amino acids: CATRKLSNQPQHF.